The source of this T cell receptor (beta chain) is a study of blood T cell repertoires in COVID-19. In the study overall: Acute and convalescent COVID-19 samples came from the United States, Italy and Spain.

The CDR3 is 15 residues long. Germline V CDR1 and CDR2: SEHNR, FQNEAQ (reference sequence). V was shortened by 5 bases and J by 4 bases, with 16 bases between the two germline ends. Sequenced by immunoSEQ multiplex PCR; TCRdb stores in-frame clones only, minus some. The sample comprises roughly 200,000 clones, approximately 84% of which are singletons, and 4% to 5.5% rests with the top ten. The sample consisted of peripheral blood. V is TRBV7-9 and J is TRBJ2-3, with D maybe TRBD2 (6 bases). The receptor was isolated from a man in his forties or fifties with active or convalescent COVID-19. CDR3 bases: TGTGCCAGCAGCCGGGGACTCTTAGACGCAGATACGCAGTATTTT. Translation: CASSRGLLDADTQYF.